The 12 T cell receptor beta chains below were found in one sample sequenced in a study of cytomegalovirus exposure and HLA in healthy donors. The PCR contained 60 Vbeta and 13 Jbeta primers. Profiled with immunoSEQ multiplex PCR; TCRdb holds only in-frame clones, not every one. The table includes some 120,000 clones, about 8.5% detected once. The sequenced material came from PBMCs. The receptors were gathered from a man aged 40-49 years in good health and CMV-seronegative.

This clone was counted only a few times. The rearrangement joins TRBV18 to TRBJ1-5; 12 nucleotides match TRBD1. The V gene end was trimmed by 3 bases and the J gene end by 2 bases; junction bases not matched to a gene: 8. Germline V lookup: CDR1 KGHSH, CDR2 LQKENI. The CDR3 covers 18 residues. The CDR3 protein is CASSPPGQGAGGNQPQHF. Here the CDR3 DNA reads TGTGCCAGCTCACCGCCGGGACAGGGGGCAGGTGGCAATCAGCCCCAGCATTTT.

The rearrangement joins TRBV12-5 to TRBJ1-2, with 7 bases identical to TRBD1. Germline V gene sequence: CDR1 LGHNT, CDR2 FRNRAP. The V gene end was trimmed by 3 bases and the J gene end by 2 bases; junction bases not matched to a gene: 15. CDR3 length: 18 residues. The CDR3 bases are TGTGCTAGTGGTTTTTCTTCCCGGCCGGGACAGTTAAACTATGGCTACACCTTC. Translating gives CASGFSSRPGQLNYGYTF.

This clone was seen only a few times. The chain combines TRBV7-8 with TRBJ2-1, with 14 bases matching TRBD2. The junction had 5 bases not matched to a gene; V was cut back by 4 bases and J by 0 bases. This CDR3 is built from 18 residues. CDR1 and CDR2 from the germline V gene are SGHVS and FQNEAQ. This CDR3 reads CASSSRLAGGRSYNEQFF. In nucleotides, the CDR3 is TGTGCCAGCAGCTCCCGACTAGCGGGGGGGCGCTCCTACAATGAGCAGTTCTTC.

The V gene is TRBV30, the J gene TRBJ2-1; TRBD2 might be the D (7 bases). With 1 base removed from V and 2 bases from J, the gap between germline ends came to 15 bases. The CDR3 is made up of 16 amino acids. Germline lookup yields CDR1 GTSNPN and CDR2 SVGIG (reference sequence). The CDR3: CAWSGGGHVTYNEQFF. The CDR3 DNA reads TGTGCCTGGAGTGGCGGGGGACACGTAACCTACAATGAGCAGTTCTTC.

The chain combines TRBV30 with TRBJ1-1; 7 positions agree with TRBD1. In germline, CDR1 is GTSNPN, CDR2 SVGIG (reference sequence). The CDR3 extends over 10 amino acids. The V gene end was trimmed by 5 bases and the J gene end by 8 bases; junction bases not matched to a gene: 2. The CDR3 sequence: CAWGGQEAFF. CDR3 sequence (DNA): TGTGCCTGGGGGGGACAGGAAGCTTTCTTT. The full variable domain, in which reference TRBV30 and TRBJ1-1 provide the parts outside the CDR3, is SQTIHQWPATLVQPVGSPLSLECTVEGTSNPNLYWYRQAAGRGLQLLFYSVGIGQISSEVPQNLSASRPQDRQFILSSKKLLLSDSGFYLCAWGGQEAFFGQGTRLTVV.

This clone was seen only a few times. The CDR3 nucleotides are TGTGCCAGCAGCTCCGGGACAGGGGTTGGGAACACTGAAGCTTTCTTT. The encoded protein is CASSSGTGVGNTEAFF. This chain uses TRBV5-6 with TRBJ1-1; 10 bases are a match to TRBD1. The germline V gene has CDR1 SGHDT and CDR2 YYEEEE. V trimming: 3 bases; J trimming: 1 base; junction bases outside the gene matches: 6. This CDR3 is 16 amino acids long.

The V and J genes are TRBV7-2 and TRBJ1-4; D not certain. This CDR3 comprises 14 residues. V was pared by 3 bases and J by 4 bases, with 9 bases between. Germline values: CDR1 SGHTA, CDR2 FQGNSA. The CDR3 DNA sequence: TGTGCCAGCAGCTTTCCCCAGAATAATGAAAAACTGTTTTTT. This codes for CASSFPQNNEKLFF.

This clone was counted between two and nine times. The chain joins TRBV2 to TRBJ2-2; the D gene is possibly TRBD2 (5 bases). Trimming stripped 4 bases from V and 3 bases from J, with 12 bases between. The CDR3 contains 15 residues. Germline CDR1 and CDR2: SNHLY and FYNNEI. The chain's CDR3 is CASSALGVHTGELFF. CDR3 in DNA: TGTGCCAGCAGTGCTCTGGGAGTCCACACCGGGGAGCTGTTTTTT.

This clone has just a few counts. The V and J genes are TRBV7-9 and TRBJ2-5; no clear D. CDR1 and CDR2 (germline): SEHNR, FQNEAQ (reference sequence). The CDR3 extends over 13 amino acids. V was trimmed by 1 base and J by 3 bases, leaving 6 bases between them. Written as DNA, the CDR3 is TGTGCCAGCAGCTTAGTAAACAAAGAGACCCAGTACTTC. This codes for CASSLVNKETQYF.

The chain uses TRBV4-1 and TRBJ1-4, with 7 bases lining up with TRBD1. The CDR3 runs to 15 residues. The germline V gene has CDR1 MGHRA and CDR2 YSYEKL. Trimming took 4 bases from V and 4 from J; bases not matched to a gene: 6. CDR3 DNA sequence: TGCGCCAGCAGCCCGACAGGGCTCAATAATGAAAAACTGTTTTTT. Its translation: CASSPTGLNNEKLFF.

The CDR3 region has the DNA TGTGCCAGCAGGCATCAGAGCGGGGGGGTGGATACGCAGTATTTT. Translation gives CASRHQSGGVDTQYF. The chain carries TRBV6-6 and TRBJ2-3; 10 bases agree with TRBD2. The CDR3 runs 15 residues. V dropped 6 bases and J dropped 6; count of bases not matched to a gene: 9. The V gene's germline CDR1 is MNHNY and CDR2 SVGAGI (reference sequence).

Only a few counts were recorded for this clone. The rearrangement joins TRBV6-5 to TRBJ2-3; 9 bases are shared with TRBD2. Germline V gene sequence: CDR1 MNHEY, CDR2 SVGAGI. The CDR3 covers 15 residues. With V trimmed by 2 bases and J by 8 bases, 8 bases remained unmatched. The CDR3 reads CASSYSGGQFGTQYF. The CDR3 DNA sequence: TGTGCCAGCAGTTACAGCGGGGGGCAGTTCGGTACGCAGTATTTT.